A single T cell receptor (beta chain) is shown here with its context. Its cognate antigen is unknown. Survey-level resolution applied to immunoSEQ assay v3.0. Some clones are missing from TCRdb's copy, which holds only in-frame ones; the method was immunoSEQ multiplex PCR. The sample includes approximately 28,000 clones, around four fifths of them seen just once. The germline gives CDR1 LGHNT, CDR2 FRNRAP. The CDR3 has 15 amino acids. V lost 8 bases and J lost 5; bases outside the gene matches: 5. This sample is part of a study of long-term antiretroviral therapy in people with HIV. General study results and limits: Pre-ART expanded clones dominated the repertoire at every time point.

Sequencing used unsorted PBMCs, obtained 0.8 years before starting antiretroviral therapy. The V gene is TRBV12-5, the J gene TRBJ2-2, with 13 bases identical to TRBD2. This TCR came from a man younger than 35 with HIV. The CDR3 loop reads CASSWTSGRTGELFF. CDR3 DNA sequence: TGTGCTAGTAGTTGGACTAGCGGGAGAACCGGGGAGCTGTTTTTT. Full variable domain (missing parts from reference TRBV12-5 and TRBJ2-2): DARVTQTPRHKVTEMGQEVTMRCQPILGHNTVFWYRQTMMQGLELLAYFRNRAPLDDSGMPKDRFSAEMPDATLATLKIQPSEPRDSAVYFCASSWTSGRTGELFFGEGSRLTVL.